Below are 10 T cell receptor beta chains sequenced from a single sample in a study of cytomegalovirus exposure and HLA in healthy donors. The repertoire was sequenced with immunoSEQ multiplex PCR; TCRdb's copy has only in-frame clones and lacks some. This sample has under 150,000 clones, with almost 90% found just once. The sample taken for sequencing was PBMCs. The receptors here all came from a woman aged 18-29 years in good health and CMV-seropositive.

The chain recombines TRBV29-1 with TRBJ1-2; 11 bases fit TRBD1. The V segment lost 7 bases and the J segment 6 bases; nucleotides outside the gene matches: 13. CDR3 size: 15 residues. CDR1 is SQVTM, CDR2 ANQGSEA, per germline. The CDR3 sequence: CSAVDRGREADGYTF. The CDR3 coding sequence is TGCAGCGCCGTGGACAGGGGGCGCGAGGCGGATGGCTACACCTTC. The complete variable domain, with remaining parts taken from reference TRBV29-1 and TRBJ1-2, reads SAVISQKPSRDICQRGTSLTIQCQVDSQVTMMFWYRQQPGQSLTLIATANQGSEATYESGFVIDKFPISRPNLTFSTLTVSNMSPEDSSIYLCSAVDRGREADGYTFGSGTRLTVV.

V is TRBV5-1 and J is TRBJ1-5; a possible D gene is TRBD1 (5 bases). Trimming pared 4 bases from V and 4 bases from J, leaving 21 bases between. The CDR3 runs to 17 residues. Germline-derived CDR1 and CDR2 are SGHRS and YFSETQ. Here the CDR3 DNA reads TGCGCCAGCAGCCCTGGGGACCGCGTGGGGGGGAATCAGCCCCAGCATTTT. Protein sequence: CASSPGDRVGGNQPQHF.

The chain recombines TRBV29-1 with TRBJ1-3; the D gene is possibly TRBD1 (5 bases). The CDR3 is 14 amino acids. V was clipped by 4 bases and J by 0 bases, with 10 bases between them. Per germline, CDR1 SQVTM and CDR2 ANQGSEA. This CDR3 reads CSVVGGSSGNTIYF. The CDR3 DNA sequence: TGCAGCGTTGTGGGGGGGTCCTCTGGAAACACCATATATTTT.

CDR3 protein: CASSPTPRQGWGYGYTF. CDR3 nucleotides: TGTGCCAGCAGTCCTACCCCACGACAGGGCTGGGGCTATGGCTACACCTTC. This chain joins TRBV27 and TRBJ1-2, with 7 nucleotides matching TRBD1. Germline values: CDR1 MNHEY, CDR2 SMNVEV (reference sequence). This CDR3 has 17 amino acids. With V trimmed by 5 bases and J by 4 bases, 16 bases remained unmatched.

J is TRBJ1-6 and V is TRBV19; TRBD1 aligns across 12 bases. Germline values: CDR1 LNHDA, CDR2 SQIVND (reference sequence). The CDR3 is 17 residues long. V dropped 5 bases and J dropped 7; count of bases not matched to a gene: 9. CDR3 loop: CASSLGTGGAWNSPLHF. Written as DNA, the CDR3 is TGTGCCAGTAGTCTAGGGACAGGGGGCGCGTGGAATTCACCCCTCCACTTT.

This clone was seen more than once but under ten times. The chain has TRBV2 and TRBJ1-2; D is ambiguous. The CDR3 is made up of 13 amino acids. The germline V gene encodes CDR1 SNHLY and CDR2 FYNNEI. V was clipped by 6 bases and J by 3 bases, with 11 bases between them. The DNA for the CDR3 is TGTGCCAGCAGCGGGAGTTCGGACTATGGCTACACCTTC. It specifies CASSGSSDYGYTF.

In its sample, this clone was seen a few times. This chain uses TRBV6-6 with TRBJ1-6; D unresolved. V dropped 5 bases and J dropped 8 bases, with 16 bases sitting between them. CDR3 length equals 15 residues. The germline V gene has CDR1 MNHNY and CDR2 SVGAGI (reference sequence). This chain's CDR3 is CASSQSEVRHSPLHF. In DNA form, the CDR3 reads TGTGCCAGCAGTCAGAGCGAGGTTAGGCATTCACCCCTCCACTTT.

This clone was counted a single time. This rearrangement joins TRBV19 to TRBJ1-5, with D tentatively TRBD1 (5 bases). V lost 9 bases and J lost 8, with 29 bases in between. This CDR3 region has 17 residues. Germline assignment: CDR1 LNHDA and CDR2 SQIVND (reference sequence). The CDR3 DNA follows: TGTGCCAGCGAGTTGGGAGGACAATTCAGGCGTAGGAAGCCCCAGCATTTT. This gives the protein CASELGGQFRRRKPQHF.

The V and J genes are TRBV28 and TRBJ2-1; perhaps TRBD1 as D (6 bases). Germline assignment: CDR1 MDHEN and CDR2 SYDVKM. The germline V and J ends were trimmed by 6 bases and 1 base, with 13 bases remaining between them. The CDR3 is made up of 15 amino acids. CDR3 sequence (DNA): TGTGCCAGCAGCTCACAGGGTCGGTCCTACAATGAGCAGTTCTTC. It specifies CASSSQGRSYNEQFF.

The rearrangement links TRBV7-3 to TRBJ2-7, with 8 bases identical to TRBD1. Germline CDR1 SGHTA, CDR2 FQGTGA. The CDR3 runs 15 residues. V was clipped by 0 bases and J by 0 bases; unmatched bases: 1. CDR3 coding DNA: TGTGCCAGCAGCTTAACACAGGGGGACTCCTACGAGCAGTACTTC. It is translated as CASSLTQGDSYEQYF.